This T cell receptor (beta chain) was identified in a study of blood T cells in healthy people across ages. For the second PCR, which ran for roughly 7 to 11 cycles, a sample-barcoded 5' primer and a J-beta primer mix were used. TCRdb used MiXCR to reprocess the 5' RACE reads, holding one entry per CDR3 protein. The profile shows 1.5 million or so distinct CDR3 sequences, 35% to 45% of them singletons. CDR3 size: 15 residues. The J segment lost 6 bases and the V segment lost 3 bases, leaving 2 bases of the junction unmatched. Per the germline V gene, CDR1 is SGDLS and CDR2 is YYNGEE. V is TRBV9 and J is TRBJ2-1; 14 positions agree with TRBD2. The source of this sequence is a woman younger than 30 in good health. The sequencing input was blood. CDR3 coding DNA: TGTGCCAGCAGCGCCGGGACTAGCGGGAGCAATGAGCAGTTCTTC. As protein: CASSAGTSGSNEQFF.